Sample share makes the clone carrying this TCR beta chain medium-sized. Its antigen is as yet unknown. The V end lost 5 bases, the J end lost 1 base, and 4 bases lay between the germline ends. The CDR3 length is 12 residues. CDR1 and CDR2 (germline): SEHNR, FQNEAQ (reference sequence). Individual cDNA molecules received unique molecular identifiers during library preparation. MiXCR, applied by TCRdb to the 5' RACE reads, yields one record per CDR3 protein. The data contain tens of thousands of distinct CDR3 sequences, roughly 8.2% of them singletons. These data are taken from a study of early T cells in non-severe SARS-CoV-2 infection. The study's findings and limits: VDJdb-based annotation leaned toward anti-spike CD8 responses and missed private and CD4 specificities.

The chain is built from TRBV7-9 and TRBJ2-3; no clear D gene. The TCR sequence derives from an adult who was a healthcare worker with PCR-confirmed SARS-CoV-2 infection or an uninfected control (not recorded which). The specimen comprised whole blood, sampled at baseline. CDR3 region: CASSRGTDTQYF. As DNA, the CDR3 is TGTGCCAGCAGCAGGGGCACAGATACGCAGTATTTT.